This T cell receptor beta chain was observed in a study of T cells in Graves' hyperthyroidism and ophthalmopathy. Study-wide findings and caveats: Blood also held most thyroid clonotypes expanded beyond 0.001.

This clonotype was counted at least ten times. Antigen: not known. The ends lost 2 bases at V and 8 bases at J; junction bases unmatched: 10. Germline lookup yields CDR1 MNHNY and CDR2 SVGAGI (reference sequence). This CDR3 is 17 amino acids long. The CDR3 regions of TCR beta were amplified from RNA transcripts. With the HTBI primer set, the TCR CDR3 went through a first round of RT-PCR. TCRdb processed the multiplex PCR reads anew with MiXCR; each CDR3 protein has one entry. The sample has about 530,000 distinct CDR3 sequences; over 15% are singletons. Uncontrolled infection, other autoimmune disease, pregnancy or lactation excluded patients. Extraction of PBMCs used approximately 10 ml of fresh peripheral blood.

The specimen was blood. The TCR sequence derives from a young woman with Graves' ophthalmopathy. This rearrangement joins TRBV6-6 to TRBJ1-6, with 9 positions matching TRBD1. As DNA, the CDR3 is TGTGCCAGCAGTTACACGAAACCGGGACAGGGTCATTCACCCCTCCACTTT. Protein sequence: CASSYTKPGQGHSPLHF.